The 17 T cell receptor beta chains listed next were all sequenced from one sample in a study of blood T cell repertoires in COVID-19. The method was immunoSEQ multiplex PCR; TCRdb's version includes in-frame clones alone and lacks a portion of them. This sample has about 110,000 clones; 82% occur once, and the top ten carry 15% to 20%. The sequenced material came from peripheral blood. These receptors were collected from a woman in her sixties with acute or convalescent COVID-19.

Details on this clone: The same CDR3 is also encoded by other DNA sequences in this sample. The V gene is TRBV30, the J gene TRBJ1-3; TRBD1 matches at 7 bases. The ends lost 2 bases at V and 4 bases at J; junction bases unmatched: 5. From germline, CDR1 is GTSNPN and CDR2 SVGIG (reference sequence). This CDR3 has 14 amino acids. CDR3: CAWSKGASGNTIYF. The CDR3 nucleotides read TGTGCCTGGAGTAAGGGGGCTTCAGGAAACACCATATATTTT.

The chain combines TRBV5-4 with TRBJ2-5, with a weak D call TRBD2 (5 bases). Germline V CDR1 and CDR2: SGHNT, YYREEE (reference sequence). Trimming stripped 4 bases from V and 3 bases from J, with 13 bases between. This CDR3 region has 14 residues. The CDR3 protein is CASSPAVNKETQYF. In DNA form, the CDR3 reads TGTGCCAGCAGCCCAGCGGTAAACAAAGAGACCCAGTACTTC.

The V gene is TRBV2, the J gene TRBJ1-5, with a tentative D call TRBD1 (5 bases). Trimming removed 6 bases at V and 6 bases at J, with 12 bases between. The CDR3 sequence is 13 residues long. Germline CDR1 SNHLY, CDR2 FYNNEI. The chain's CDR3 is CASRRGGVQPQHF. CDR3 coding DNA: TGTGCCAGCAGAAGGGGAGGGGTTCAGCCCCAGCATTTT.

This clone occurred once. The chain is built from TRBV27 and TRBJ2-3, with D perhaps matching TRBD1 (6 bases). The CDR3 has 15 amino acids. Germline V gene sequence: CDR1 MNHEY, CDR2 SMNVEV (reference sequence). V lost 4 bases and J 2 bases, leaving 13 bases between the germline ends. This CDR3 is CASSSQQGITDTQYF. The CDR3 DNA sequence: TGTGCCAGCAGTTCCCAACAGGGAATCACAGATACGCAGTATTTT.

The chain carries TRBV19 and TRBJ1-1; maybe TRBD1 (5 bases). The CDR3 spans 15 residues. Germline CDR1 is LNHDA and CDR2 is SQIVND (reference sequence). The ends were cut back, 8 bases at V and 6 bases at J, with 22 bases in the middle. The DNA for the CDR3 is TGTGCCAGTGAAGACAGCGATGGCCCTCTGGCTGAAGCTTTCTTT. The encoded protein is CASEDSDGPLAEAFF.

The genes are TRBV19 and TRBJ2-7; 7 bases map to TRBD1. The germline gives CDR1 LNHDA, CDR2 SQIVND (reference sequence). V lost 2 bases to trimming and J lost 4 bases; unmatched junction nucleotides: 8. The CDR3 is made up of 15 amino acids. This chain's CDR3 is CASSISTGDEYEQYF. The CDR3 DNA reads TGTGCCAGTAGTATATCCACAGGGGACGAGTACGAGCAGTACTTC.

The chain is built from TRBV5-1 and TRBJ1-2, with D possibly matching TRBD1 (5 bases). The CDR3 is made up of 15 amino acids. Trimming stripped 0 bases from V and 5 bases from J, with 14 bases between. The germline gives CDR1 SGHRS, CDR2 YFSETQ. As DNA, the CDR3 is TGCGCCAGCAGCTTGGGAACAGGAGCTTCTTATGGCTACACCTTC. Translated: CASSLGTGASYGYTF.

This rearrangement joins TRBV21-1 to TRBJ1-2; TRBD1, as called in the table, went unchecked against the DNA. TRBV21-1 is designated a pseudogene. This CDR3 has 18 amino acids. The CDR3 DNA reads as TGTGCCAGCAGCTACCTCTCGGACAGGGGGCAGAGGGCCTATGGCTACACCTTC. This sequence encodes CASSYLSDRGQRAYGYTF.

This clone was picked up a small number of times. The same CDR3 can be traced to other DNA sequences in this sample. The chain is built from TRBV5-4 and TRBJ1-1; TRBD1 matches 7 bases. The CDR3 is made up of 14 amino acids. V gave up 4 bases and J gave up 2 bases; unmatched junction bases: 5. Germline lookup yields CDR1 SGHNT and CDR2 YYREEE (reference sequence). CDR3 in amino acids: CASSPGTANTEAFF. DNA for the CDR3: TGTGCCAGCAGCCCCGGGACAGCAAACACTGAAGCTTTCTTT.

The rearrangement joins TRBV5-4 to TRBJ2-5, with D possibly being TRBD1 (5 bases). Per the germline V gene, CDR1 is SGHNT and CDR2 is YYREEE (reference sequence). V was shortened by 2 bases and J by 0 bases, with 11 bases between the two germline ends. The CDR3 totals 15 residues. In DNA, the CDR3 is TGTGCCAGCAGCTTAGGTCCAGGGTACCAAGAGACCCAGTACTTC. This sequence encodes CASSLGPGYQETQYF.

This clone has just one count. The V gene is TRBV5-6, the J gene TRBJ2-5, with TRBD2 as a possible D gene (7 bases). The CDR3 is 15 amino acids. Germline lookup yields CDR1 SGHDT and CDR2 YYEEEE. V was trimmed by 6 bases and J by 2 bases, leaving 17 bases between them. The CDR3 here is CASNEVGGEQETQYF. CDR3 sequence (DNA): TGTGCCAGCAACGAAGTAGGGGGGGAACAAGAGACCCAGTACTTC. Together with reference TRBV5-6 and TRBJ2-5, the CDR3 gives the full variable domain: DAGVTQSPTHLIKTRGQQVTLRCSPKSGHDTVSWYQQALGQGPQFIFQYYEEEERQRGNFPDRFSGHQFPNYSSELNVNALLLGDSALYLCASNEVGGEQETQYFGPGTRLLVL.

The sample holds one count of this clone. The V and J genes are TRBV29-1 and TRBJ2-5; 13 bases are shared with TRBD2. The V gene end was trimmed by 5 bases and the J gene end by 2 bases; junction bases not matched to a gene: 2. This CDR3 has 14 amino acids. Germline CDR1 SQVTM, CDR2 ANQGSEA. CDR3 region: CSVTSGGGQETQYF. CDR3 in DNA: TGCAGCGTTACTAGCGGGGGGGGTCAAGAGACCCAGTACTTC. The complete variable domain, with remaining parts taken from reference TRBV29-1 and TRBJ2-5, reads SAVISQKPSRDICQRGTSLTIQCQVDSQVTMMFWYRQQPGQSLTLIATANQGSEATYESGFVIDKFPISRPNLTFSTLTVSNMSPEDSSIYLCSVTSGGGQETQYFGPGTRLLVL.

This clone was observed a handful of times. In DNA, the CDR3 is TGTGCCAGCAGCGCCAGCGGGGGGGCGGTTCTCGGGGAGCTGTTTTTT. Translation gives CASSASGGAVLGELFF. The genes are TRBV9 and TRBJ2-2, with 10 bases matching TRBD2. Germline loops: CDR1 SGDLS, CDR2 YYNGEE. The trim removed 3 bases at V and 7 bases at J, leaving 9 bases unmatched. There are 16 residues in the CDR3.

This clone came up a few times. The CDR3 nucleotides are TGTGCCAGCAGTTCACAGGGGAGGTATGGCTACACCTTC. Translation: CASSSQGRYGYTF. This chain links TRBV2 with TRBJ1-2; 7 bases agree with TRBD1. V was pared by 5 bases and J by 5 bases, with 5 bases of the junction left unmatched. The germline V gene encodes CDR1 SNHLY and CDR2 FYNNEI. CDR3 length equals 13 residues.

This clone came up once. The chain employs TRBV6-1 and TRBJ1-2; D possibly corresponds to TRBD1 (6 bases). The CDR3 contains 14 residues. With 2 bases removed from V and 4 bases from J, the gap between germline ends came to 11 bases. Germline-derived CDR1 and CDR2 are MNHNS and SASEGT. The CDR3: CASSEYQGSYGYTF. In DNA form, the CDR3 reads TGTGCCAGCAGTGAATATCAGGGGAGCTATGGCTACACCTTC.

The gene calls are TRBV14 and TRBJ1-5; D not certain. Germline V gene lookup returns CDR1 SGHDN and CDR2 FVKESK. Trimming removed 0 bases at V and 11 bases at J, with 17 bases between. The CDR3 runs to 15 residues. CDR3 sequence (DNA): TGTGCCAGCAGCCAAGATCCCGGGTCCCTCGCGGCCCAGCATTTT. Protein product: CASSQDPGSLAAQHF.

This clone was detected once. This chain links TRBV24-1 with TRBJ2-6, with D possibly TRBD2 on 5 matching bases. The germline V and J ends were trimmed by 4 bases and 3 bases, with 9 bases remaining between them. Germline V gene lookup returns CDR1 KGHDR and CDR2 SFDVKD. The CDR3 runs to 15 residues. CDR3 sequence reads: CATSDLRGGANVLTF. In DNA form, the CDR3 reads TGTGCCACCAGTGACCTACGGGGTGGGGCCAACGTCCTGACTTTC.